This T cell receptor beta chain was captured in a study of radiotherapy plus CTLA-4 blockade in lung cancer. Profiling relied on immunoSEQ multiplex PCR, and the TCRdb table lists in-frame clones only, not all of them. Of some 30,000 clones listed, 79% were seen once; the top ten hold 15% to 20%. Study conclusions and caveats: Blood saw expansion of tumor-derived TCR clones after radiotherapy plus ipilimumab. Reportedly, early blood T cell clone dynamics best predicted response, with interferon-beta.

The CDR3 contains 14 residues. Trimming removed 6 bases from V and 3 bases from J; junction bases left unmatched: 8. Germline V gene lookup returns CDR1 SNHLY and CDR2 FYNNEI. Comment on this clone: No antigen is known for it.

This sample comprised peripheral blood, obtained from a patient treated with radiotherapy plus ipilimumab. The sequence was collected from a human donor with non-small cell lung cancer that progressed on radiotherapy plus ipilimumab. The chain combines TRBV2 with TRBJ2-7; 7 bases line up with TRBD1. CDR3 amino acids: CASSDRDGDYEQYF. As DNA, the CDR3 is TGTGCCAGCAGCGACAGGGATGGGGACTACGAGCAGTACTTC.